The 11 T cell receptor beta chains presented below share a single source sample, sequenced in a study of T cell repertoires in cytomegalovirus infection. Using its own MiXCR run on the reads, TCRdb lists one record per CDR3 protein. The repertoire includes about 900,000 distinct CDR3 sequences, less than 35% of them detected once, and over 11% sits in the top ten. These receptors have no known antigen. The sequences come from cultured CD8+ T cells from PBMCs, collected from culture after CMV antigen stimulation. Source of these receptors: a human donor in good health (CMV status not recorded). Some clones in this sample may be carry-over from other donors' samples.

A few counts support this clonotype. The chain joins TRBV12-3 or TRBV12-4 to TRBJ2-7; D may be TRBD2 (5 bases). Trimming cost V 2 bases and J 2 bases, with 16 bases left between them. CDR3 size: 16 residues. The CDR3, as DNA: TGTGCCAGCAGTTTAAAGGGCGCAGCGGCCCCCTACGAGCAGTACTTC. Protein product: CASSLKGAAAPYEQYF.

This clonotype was observed a few times. The genes are TRBV7-8 and TRBJ1-2; 10 positions agree with TRBD1. Germline V gives CDR1 SGHVS, CDR2 FQNEAQ. Trimming at V came to 10 bases and at J to 3 bases, leaving 8 bases not matched to a gene. CDR3 size: 14 residues. CDR3 nucleotide sequence: TGTGCCACCAGATTGACAGGGGGCGACTATGGCTACACCTTC. Translation gives CATRLTGGDYGYTF.

The V call is TRBV6-6, the J call TRBJ1-5; a weak D match, TRBD1 (5 bases). CDR3 size: 14 residues. The germline gives CDR1 MNHNY, CDR2 SVGAGI (reference sequence). The V and J ends lost 7 bases and 4 bases respectively, with 14 bases between them. CDR3 protein: CASILGRNNQPQHF. The CDR3 nucleotides read TGTGCCAGCATCCTGGGACGGAATAATCAGCCCCAGCATTTT.

The chain joins TRBV7-3 to TRBJ2-3; 7 positions match TRBD2. After removal of 5 bases from V and 0 bases from J, the junction contained 14 bases not matched to a gene. The CDR3 covers 18 residues. Germline lookup yields CDR1 SGHTA and CDR2 FQGTGA. The CDR3 spells CASSRSGATLISTDTQYF. CDR3 DNA sequence: TGTGCCAGCAGCCGAAGCGGGGCGACCCTTATTAGCACAGATACGCAGTATTTT.

This sequence joins TRBV12-3 or TRBV12-4 and TRBJ2-7, with D possibly matching TRBD2 (5 bases). Trimming cost V 6 bases and J 4 bases, with 10 bases left between them. The CDR3 runs 12 residues. The CDR3 coding sequence is TGTGCCAGCAGACTAGAGGGTTACGAGCAGTACTTC. This sequence encodes CASRLEGYEQYF.

The chain has TRBV7-9 and TRBJ1-2, with 10 positions matching TRBD1. The ends lost 8 bases at V and 14 bases at J; junction bases unmatched: 14. CDR3 size: 13 residues. Germline-derived CDR1 and CDR2 are SEHNR and FQNEAQ (reference sequence). Here the CDR3 DNA reads TGTGCCAGCCGTCGGGGACAGGGGATGTACGGGACCTTC. Translating it yields CASRRGQGMYGTF.

CDR3 sequence (DNA): TGTGCCAGCAACCGAAGGACTAGTTTCTACAATGAGCAGTTCTTC. The encoded protein is CASNRRTSFYNEQFF. The chain joins TRBV27 to TRBJ2-1; 7 bases agree with TRBD2. After removal of 7 bases from V and 3 bases from J, the junction contained 9 bases not matched to a gene. From germline, CDR1 is MNHEY and CDR2 SMNVEV (reference sequence). The CDR3 has 15 amino acids.

CDR3 in amino acids: CATQSVTGGSYNEQFF. CDR3 coding DNA: TGTGCCACCCAATCGGTAACGGGGGGCTCCTACAATGAGCAGTTCTTC. This chain links TRBV19 with TRBJ2-1, with 7 bases matching TRBD2. V shed 10 bases, J shed 0 bases, and the junction held 12 bases outside the gene matches. This CDR3 is 16 amino acids long. Germline V CDR1 and CDR2: LNHDA, SQIVND (reference sequence).

V and J are TRBV13 and TRBJ2-3; tentatively, D is TRBD2 (5 bases). Germline V lookup: CDR1 PRHDT, CDR2 FYEKMQ (reference sequence). V was pared by 6 bases and J by 7 bases, with 17 bases between. The CDR3 spans 14 residues. The CDR3 loop is CASSLLDSPHTQYF. Written as DNA, the CDR3 is TGTGCCAGCAGTTTACTAGATTCCCCCCATACGCAGTATTTT.

J is TRBJ2-2 and V is TRBV11-1, with D perhaps being TRBD1 or TRBD2 (5 bases each). Germline lookup yields CDR1 SGHAT and CDR2 FQDESV (reference sequence). V lost 5 bases to trimming and J lost 8 bases, with 12 bases between them. The CDR3 totals 13 residues. This CDR3 is CASSQRDPGELFF. CDR3 bases: TGTGCCAGCAGCCAGAGGGACCCTGGGGAGCTGTTTTTT.

The gene calls are TRBV6-1 and TRBJ2-3, with D unclear. CDR1 MNHNS and CDR2 SASEGT come from the germline V gene. The ends were cut back, 5 bases at V and 5 bases at J, with 11 bases in the middle. The CDR3 runs to 13 residues. Written as DNA, the CDR3 is TGTGCCAGCAGTTACGCCTTCAAAGATACGCAGTATTTT. Protein: CASSYAFKDTQYF.